The clone carrying this T cell receptor (beta chain) was observed at least ten times. This specimen belongs to a study of human T cells and chemical hapten exposure. Each CDR3 protein is one row after TCRdb ran MiXCR on the RACE reads. Of about 360,000 distinct CDR3 sequences in the sample, 5.5% to 8% were seen once. The germline CDR1 and CDR2 sequences are MNHEY and SVGEGT. The CDR3 contains 16 residues. Trimming stripped 0 bases from V and 5 bases from J, with 14 bases between. Specified time point: patch test 1, 2 weeks after DPC sensitization. Treatment noted: therapeutic diphenylcyclopropenone sensitization with weekly scalp DPC.

The TCR comes from a woman younger than 30 with alopecia areata. Some clones in this sample may be carry-over from other donors' samples. The starting material was whole blood, obtained in connection with sensitization to the hapten diphenylcyclopropenone (DPC). The chain links TRBV6-2 or TRBV6-3 to TRBJ2-1; D may be TRBD1 or TRBD2 (6 bases each). CDR3 DNA sequence: TGTGCCAGCAGTTACTCGAATGGGGGGCCCGACAATGAGCAGTTCTTC. It translates to CASSYSNGGPDNEQFF.